One sample yielded the 10 T cell receptor beta chains listed below, sequenced in a study of Graves' ophthalmopathy and Graves' hyperthyroidism. From RNA, the CDR3 regions of TCR beta chains were amplified and sequenced. An opening RT-PCR round employed HTBI primers and preceded a second-round multiplex PCR. TCRdb called the multiplex PCR reads again in MiXCR, with one record for every CDR3 protein. The repertoire holds around 400,000 distinct CDR3 sequences, with around 17% as singletons. Specimen: peripheral blood. The source is a woman aged 18-35 years with Graves' ophthalmopathy.

The sample holds many counts of this clonotype. V usage is TRBV15 and J usage is TRBJ1-1; 7 nucleotides line up with TRBD1. Germline loops: CDR1 LNHNV, CDR2 YYDKDF (reference sequence). J lost 6 bases, V lost 5 bases, and 6 bases had no gene match. The CDR3 runs to 13 residues. The chain's CDR3 is CATSVRGGPEAFF. CDR3 DNA: TGTGCCACCAGCGTCAGGGGGGGACCTGAAGCTTTCTTT.

This clonotype has ten or more counts. This chain connects TRBV19 to TRBJ2-2; D unclear. Germline V CDR1 and CDR2: LNHDA, SQIVND (reference sequence). V was shortened by 1 base and J by 6 bases, with 15 bases between the two germline ends. This CDR3 spans 16 amino acids. Here the CDR3 reads CASSIATWRKAGELFF. The CDR3 DNA follows: TGTGCCAGTAGTATAGCAACATGGCGGAAGGCCGGGGAGCTGTTTTTT.

This clonotype was counted at least ten times. The V gene is TRBV28, the J gene TRBJ1-1, with D uncertain. Germline CDR1 is MDHEN and CDR2 is SYDVKM. Trimming left V 4 bases short and J 6 bases short, with 15 bases between. The CDR3 runs to 14 residues. The CDR3 reads CASSSRGKDAEAFF. As DNA, the CDR3 is TGTGCCAGCAGTTCCAGAGGGAAGGACGCTGAAGCTTTCTTT.

This clonotype was detected once. The V call is TRBV6-2 or TRBV6-3, the J call TRBJ1-1; D is perhaps TRBD1 (5 bases). Per germline, CDR1 MNHEY and CDR2 SVGEGT. The V gene lost 3 bases and the J gene lost 7 bases, with 9 bases spanning the gap. The CDR3 sequence is 12 residues long. The CDR3 bases are TGTGCCAGCAGTTATTCACAGGATGAAGCTTTCTTT. Its protein product is CASSYSQDEAFF.

This clonotype turned up a few times. The chain uses TRBV7-3 and TRBJ2-2; TRBD1 agrees at 11 bases. CDR3 length: 15 residues. V shed 4 bases, J shed 6 bases, and the junction held 4 bases outside the gene matches. Germline V CDR1 and CDR2: SGHTA, FQGTGA. As DNA, the CDR3 is TGTGCCAGCAGCTCCGGGACAGGGGGGGCCGGGGAGCTGTTTTTT. Translating gives CASSSGTGGAGELFF.

This clonotype was recorded many times. The chain recombines TRBV28 with TRBJ1-1; D not certain. Germline lookup yields CDR1 MDHEN and CDR2 SYDVKM. The CDR3 contains 12 residues. Trimming shortened V by 6 bases and J by 1 base, and 6 bases separated the two germline ends. CDR3: CASRLANTEAFF. The DNA for the CDR3 is TGTGCCAGCAGACTAGCGAACACTGAAGCTTTCTTT.

The table lists this clonotype with many counts. V gene TRBV4-3 combines with J gene TRBJ1-2, with D possibly being TRBD1 (6 bases). The germline V gene encodes CDR1 LGHNA and CDR2 YSLEER. The CDR3 runs to 18 residues. V was trimmed by 4 bases and J by 2 bases, leaving 23 bases between them. Here the CDR3 DNA reads TGCGCCAGCAGCCTTCGTGCAGGGGTACCGAGTTTGAACTATGGCTACACCTTC. It translates to CASSLRAGVPSLNYGYTF.

The genes are TRBV15 and TRBJ2-7; D is ambiguous. V dropped 3 bases and J dropped 3 bases, with 12 bases sitting between them. CDR3 length: 14 residues. Per the germline V gene, CDR1 is LNHNV and CDR2 is YYDKDF (reference sequence). The CDR3 region is CATSRVLRDYEQYF. The DNA for the CDR3 is TGTGCCACCAGCAGGGTATTACGAGACTACGAGCAGTACTTC.

This clonotype was seen repeatedly, ten times or more. The V gene is TRBV7-2, the J gene TRBJ1-6, with D hard to call. CDR1 is SGHTA and CDR2 is FQGNSA in the germline V gene. The CDR3 totals 17 residues. The ends were cut back, 0 bases at V and 0 bases at J, with 9 bases in the middle. The chain's CDR3 is CASSLATVSSYNSPLHF. CDR3 coding DNA: TGTGCCAGCAGCTTAGCAACTGTGAGCTCCTATAATTCACCCCTCCACTTT.

This clonotype was counted at least ten times. The chain employs TRBV20-1 and TRBJ1-6; weak D call: TRBD1 (5 bases). Germline-derived CDR1 and CDR2 are DFQATT and SNEGSKA (reference sequence). CDR3 length equals 16 residues. V lost 4 bases and J 4 bases, leaving 17 bases between the germline ends. CDR3 DNA sequence: TGCAGTGCTAAGGGAGGGGAGGGCGGTTATAATTCACCCCTCCACTTT. Amino acid sequence: CSAKGGEGGYNSPLHF.